This TCR beta chain is from a study of early T cells in non-severe SARS-CoV-2 infection. The wider study: From unsorted whole blood, bulk RNA was sequenced, and the chains remained unpaired. Broader study findings: CD4 and private specificities were missed by VDJdb matching, which favored anti-spike CD8 responses.

Unique molecular identifiers tagged individual cDNA molecules. TCRdb analysed the 5' RACE reads with MiXCR anew, one entry per CDR3 protein. The sample holds some 50,000 distinct CDR3 sequences; over 5% are singletons and the top ten take 5% to 6.5%. After removal of 3 bases from V and 3 bases from J, the junction contained 4 bases not matched to a gene. The CDR3 has 13 residues. CDR1 is DFQATT and CDR2 is SNEGSKA in the germline V gene (reference sequence). There are many counts of this clonotype. Its target is unknown. The chain employs TRBV20-1 and TRBJ2-7, with TRBD2 matching over 8 bases. The source was whole blood, collected at baseline. The clonotype comes from an adult who was a healthcare worker with PCR-confirmed SARS-CoV-2 infection or an uninfected control (not recorded which). CDR3 sequence reads: CSASRLAIYEQYF. The DNA for the CDR3 is TGCAGTGCTAGCAGACTAGCGATCTACGAGCAGTACTTC.